A single sample gave rise to the 12 T cell receptor beta chains below, sequenced in a study. A single record per CDR3 protein comes from TCRdb applying MiXCR to the 5' RACE reads. In the table there are about 54,000 distinct CDR3 sequences, about a sixth of which are singletons. Material: naive CD4+ T cells sorted from blood. Subset meaning: naive CD4+ T cells, CD4+CD45RA+CD25-. These receptors all stem from a female donor with breast cancer.

This clonotype was detected many times. V usage is TRBV7-9 and J usage is TRBJ2-3; either TRBD1 or TRBD2 may fit D (5 bases each). V was pared by 7 bases and J by 3 bases, with 14 bases between. Germline V gene sequence: CDR1 SEHNR, CDR2 FQNEAQ (reference sequence). The CDR3 extends over 14 amino acids. CDR3 region: CASTRSGATDTQYF. In DNA, the CDR3 is TGTGCCAGCACCCGATCCGGGGCTACAGATACGCAGTATTTT. Full variable domain (rest looked up from reference TRBV7-9 and TRBJ2-3): DTGVSQNPRHKITKRGQNVTFRCDPISEHNRLYWYRQTLGQGPEFLTYFQNEAQLEKSRLLSDRFSAERPKGSFSTLEIQRTEQGDSAMYLCASTRSGATDTQYFGPGTRLTVL.

This chain links TRBV2 with TRBJ1-2, with TRBD1 identical over 9 bases. The germline gives CDR1 SNHLY, CDR2 FYNNEI. CDR3 length: 16 amino acids. Losses at the gene ends were 6 bases for V and 4 bases for J; bases not matched to a gene: 12. The CDR3 spells CASRIGQGTRSYGYTF. The CDR3 DNA reads TGTGCCAGCAGGATAGGACAGGGGACGCGAAGCTATGGCTACACCTTC. The full variable domain, in which reference TRBV2 and TRBJ1-2 provide the parts outside the CDR3, is EPEVTQTPSHQVTQMGQEVILRCVPISNHLYFYWYRQILGQKVEFLVSFYNNEISEKSEIFDDQFSVERPDGSNFTLKIRSTKLEDSAMYFCASRIGQGTRSYGYTFGSGTRLTVV.

The chain recombines TRBV12-3 or TRBV12-4 with TRBJ2-5, with D tentatively TRBD1 (6 bases). Trimming took off 0 bases at V and 5 bases at J, with 13 bases between the two ends. The CDR3 is 15 residues long. Here the CDR3 DNA reads TGTGCCAGCAGTTTAGCGAACGAGGGGGAGGAGACCCAGTACTTC. This sequence encodes CASSLANEGEETQYF.

This rearrangement joins TRBV5-1 to TRBJ2-7; D not resolved. Germline V gene sequence: CDR1 SGHRS, CDR2 YFSETQ. The CDR3 extends over 15 amino acids. Trimming pared 0 bases from V and 6 bases from J, leaving 16 bases between. CDR3 sequence: CASSLGASFGREQYF. The CDR3 DNA is TGCGCCAGCAGCTTGGGGGCGTCTTTCGGGCGCGAGCAGTACTTC. Based on the CDR3 plus reference TRBV5-1 and TRBJ2-7, the full variable domain is KAGVTQTPRYLIKTRGQQVTLSCSPISGHRSVSWYQQTPGQGLQFLFEYFSETQRNKGNFPGRFSGRQFSNSRSEMNVSTLELGDSALYLCASSLGASFGREQYFGPGTRLTVT.

This clonotype has just a few counts. This sequence joins TRBV12-3 or TRBV12-4 and TRBJ1-1; 7 positions agree with TRBD1. This CDR3 contains 15 residues. The trim removed 6 bases at V and 1 base at J, leaving 8 bases unmatched. The chain's CDR3 is CASRPGQVGNTEAFF. As DNA, the CDR3 is TGTGCCAGCAGACCAGGACAGGTGGGGAACACTGAAGCTTTCTTT.

This clonotype was picked up a small number of times. The chain couples TRBV5-1 to TRBJ1-1; 7 nucleotides line up with TRBD1. The CDR3 totals 14 residues. The germline gives CDR1 SGHRS, CDR2 YFSETQ. Germline trimming cut 1 base from V and 5 bases from J; bases unmatched to any gene: 5. The CDR3, as DNA: TGCGCCAGCAGCTTGACAGGGGAGGGAACTGAAGCTTTCTTT. As protein: CASSLTGEGTEAFF.

This clonotype was counted between two and nine times. This chain connects TRBV7-8 to TRBJ2-3, with a weak D call TRBD2 (5 bases). The CDR3 loop spans 16 amino acids. Germline-derived CDR1 and CDR2 are SGHVS and FQNEAQ. V gave up 3 bases and J gave up 4 bases, with 17 bases separating them. The CDR3 DNA is TGTGCCAGCAGCTTCCCGCCCGCTGGGCGGGCAGATACGCAGTATTTT. Its translation is CASSFPPAGRADTQYF.

This clonotype qualifies as medium-sized (0.01 to 0.1%). The chain uses TRBV5-1 and TRBJ1-1; D ambiguous. The V gene's germline CDR1 is SGHRS and CDR2 YFSETQ. The CDR3 runs to 13 residues. Between the trimmed V and J ends, which lost 2 bases and 3 bases, there was a span of 8 bases. The CDR3, as DNA: TGCGCCAGCAGCTTACGGTGGGACACTGAAGCTTTCTTT. Translation: CASSLRWDTEAFF.

This clonotype was counted a few times. Since a much larger clone is just one base distant, this may be a read error. For the CDR3, the DNA is TGTGCCTGCAGGGATACCGTCGGGTCACCCCTCCACTTT. Protein sequence: CACRDTVGSPLHF. This chain links TRBV7-2 with TRBJ1-6; TRBD1 is a possible D gene (5 bases). The CDR3 loop spans 13 amino acids. The germline V gene has CDR1 SGHTA and CDR2 FQGNSA.

V usage is TRBV19 and J usage is TRBJ2-5; D is unresolved. The CDR3 length is 16 residues. Looked up from germline, CDR1 is LNHDA and CDR2 is SQIVND (reference sequence). V lost 5 bases and J 3 bases, leaving 19 bases between the germline ends. CDR3 in amino acids: CASSPHTTVPEETQYF. In nucleotides, the CDR3 is TGTGCCAGTAGTCCACATACGACGGTGCCGGAAGAGACCCAGTACTTC.

This clonotype showed up many times. This chain connects TRBV5-1 to TRBJ2-3; D is undetermined. Germline V gives CDR1 SGHRS, CDR2 YFSETQ. V was shortened by 7 bases and J by 2 bases, with 17 bases between the two germline ends. The CDR3 totals 15 residues. CDR3 region: CASWTEPANTDTQYF. The DNA for the CDR3 is TGCGCCAGCTGGACCGAGCCGGCTAACACAGATACGCAGTATTTT.

This clonotype appeared many times. The rearrangement uses TRBV6-6 and TRBJ1-4; perhaps TRBD1 as D (5 bases). Trimming took 8 bases from V and 8 from J, leaving 18 bases between them. Looked up from germline, CDR1 is MNHNY and CDR2 is SVGAGI (reference sequence). The CDR3 runs to 14 residues. CDR3: CASGADTHKEKLFF. CDR3 sequence (DNA): TGTGCCAGCGGGGCAGACACCCACAAAGAAAAACTGTTTTTT.